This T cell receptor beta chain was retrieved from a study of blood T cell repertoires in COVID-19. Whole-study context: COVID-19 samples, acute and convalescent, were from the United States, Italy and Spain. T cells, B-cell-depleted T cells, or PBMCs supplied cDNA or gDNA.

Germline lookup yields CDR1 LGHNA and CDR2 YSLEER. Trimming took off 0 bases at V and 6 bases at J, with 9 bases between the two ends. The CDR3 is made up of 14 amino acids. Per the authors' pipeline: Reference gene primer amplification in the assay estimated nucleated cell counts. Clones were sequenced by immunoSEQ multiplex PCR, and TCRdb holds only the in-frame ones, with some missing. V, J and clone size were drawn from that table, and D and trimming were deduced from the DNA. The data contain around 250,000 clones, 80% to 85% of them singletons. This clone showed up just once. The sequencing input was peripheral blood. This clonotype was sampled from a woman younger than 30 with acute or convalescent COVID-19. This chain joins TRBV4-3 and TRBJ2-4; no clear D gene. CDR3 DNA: TGCGCCAGCAGCCAAGATTTAGCCCTAAACATTCAGTACTTC. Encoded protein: CASSQDLALNIQYF.